Below are 3 T cell receptor beta chains sequenced from a single sample in a study of blood T cell repertoires in COVID-19. TCRdb's copy holds only in-frame clones and misses some; the assay was immunoSEQ multiplex PCR. Among 200,000 to 300,000 clones listed, roughly 84% were seen once. Sequenced: peripheral blood. The receptors were gathered from a man aged 40-49 years who had recovered from COVID-19.

J is TRBJ1-5 and V is TRBV24-1; D might be TRBD1 (5 bases). Deletions cut 5 bases from V and 4 bases from J, with 8 bases between. The germline V gene encodes CDR1 KGHDR and CDR2 SFDVKD. This CDR3 is built from 13 residues. CDR3 residues: CATSGGGNQPQHF. In DNA, the CDR3 is TGTGCCACCAGTGGGGGGGGAAATCAGCCCCAGCATTTT.

The chain uses TRBV7-2 and TRBJ1-2; the D is unclear. The V and J ends lost 0 bases and 4 bases respectively, with 12 bases between them. Germline lookup yields CDR1 SGHTA and CDR2 FQGNSA. This CDR3 region has 15 residues. The CDR3 sequence is CASSLAGAGSYGYTF. CDR3 nucleotides: TGTGCCAGCAGCTTAGCAGGTGCGGGTTCCTATGGCTACACCTTC.

Turning to this clone: The germline gene is not matched at one end of the junction; a read error may be the cause. CDR3 sequence reads: CASGFEDTGELFF. The CDR3 DNA sequence: TGTGCCAGCGGCTTCGAGGACACCGGGGAGCTGTTTTTT. The rearrangement links TRBV7-9 to TRBJ2-2; D ambiguous. This CDR3 is built from 13 residues. Germline V gives CDR1 SEHNR, CDR2 FQNEAQ (reference sequence).